This TCR beta chain was obtained from a study of OX40 agonist ivuxolimab in advanced cancers. Profiled with immunoSEQ multiplex PCR; TCRdb holds only in-frame clones, not every one. The sample contains 10,000 to 15,000 clones, around 73% of which appear only once. This clone is termed medium-sized. Antigen specificity is unknown. The germline gives CDR1 LGHNA, CDR2 YNFKEQ. This CDR3 contains 16 residues. J was trimmed by 0 bases and V by 3 bases; bases with no gene match: 2. Sampling of blood occurred at baseline, cycle 4 day 1, and cycle 7 day 1. Broader study findings: CD8+ T cells (on average) carried more expanded clones than CD4+ T cells. Antigen specificity was not determined for the expanded peripheral T cells.

This TCR was sampled from an adult with an advanced solid tumor such as melanoma, head and neck, liver or kidney cancer. The J gene is TRBJ2-6, the V gene TRBV4-2, with 7 bases identical to TRBD2. This specimen was CD4+ or CD8+ T cells sorted from blood, taken in a trial of the OX40 agonist ivuxolimab. The CDR3: CASSQGGTSGANVLTF. The CDR3 DNA reads TGTGCCAGCAGCCAGGGGGGGACCTCTGGGGCCAACGTCCTGACTTTC.